This passage covers 3 T cell receptor beta chains from one sample sequenced in a study of identical twins. TCRdb reprocessed the 5' RACE reads with MiXCR, giving one entry per CDR3 protein. Of approximately 550,000 distinct CDR3 sequences listed, approximately 20% are singletons. This sample was shared with a second study, whose subject was yellow fever vaccine responses in identical twins.

The sample comprised CD4+ T cells sorted from blood. The receptors originated from a woman younger than 30 in good health.

The rearrangement uses TRBV6-1 and TRBJ2-3; 8 nucleotides match TRBD1. Germline-derived CDR1 and CDR2 are MNHNS and SASEGT. With V trimmed by 6 bases and J by 6 bases, 11 bases remained unmatched. CDR3 size: 15 residues. The CDR3 sequence: CASSRDRGGFDTQYF. In DNA, the CDR3 is TGTGCCAGCAGCCGCGACAGGGGTGGGTTTGATACGCAGTATTTT.

This clonotype was seen more than once but under ten times. The J gene is TRBJ2-1, the V gene TRBV7-9; D assignment may be TRBD1 or TRBD2 (6 bases each). Germline V gives CDR1 SEHNR, CDR2 FQNEAQ (reference sequence). The CDR3 is 16 amino acids. The germline V and J ends were trimmed by 5 bases and 3 bases, with 17 bases remaining between them. The DNA for the CDR3 is TGTGCCAGCAGCCGTAAGGGGGAGGCTTACTACAATGAGCAGTTCTTC. Encoded protein: CASSRKGEAYYNEQFF.

This clonotype was observed a handful of times. V is TRBV6-1 and J is TRBJ2-7; 8 bases align to TRBD2. Germline V gene sequence: CDR1 MNHNS, CDR2 SASEGT. The CDR3 length is 16 residues. After removal of 6 bases from V and 0 bases from J, the junction contained 10 bases not matched to a gene. CDR3 amino acids: CASRWVAGKSSYEQYF. DNA for the CDR3: TGTGCCAGCAGATGGGTAGCGGGGAAGAGCTCCTACGAGCAGTACTTC.